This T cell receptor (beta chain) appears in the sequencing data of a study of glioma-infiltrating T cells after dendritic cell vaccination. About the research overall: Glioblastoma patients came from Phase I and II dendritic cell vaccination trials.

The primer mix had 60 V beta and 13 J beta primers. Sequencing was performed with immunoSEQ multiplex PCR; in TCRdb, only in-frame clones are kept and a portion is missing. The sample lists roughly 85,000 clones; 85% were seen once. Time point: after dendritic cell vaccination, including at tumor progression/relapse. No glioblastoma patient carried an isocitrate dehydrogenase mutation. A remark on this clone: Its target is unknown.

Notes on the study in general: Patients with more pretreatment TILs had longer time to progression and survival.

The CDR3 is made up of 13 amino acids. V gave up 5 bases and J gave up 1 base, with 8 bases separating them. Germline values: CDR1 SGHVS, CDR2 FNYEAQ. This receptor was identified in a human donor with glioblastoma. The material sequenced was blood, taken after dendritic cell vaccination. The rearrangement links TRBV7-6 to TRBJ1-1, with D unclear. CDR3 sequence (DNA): TGTGCCAGCAGCCAGAGACAGAACACTGAAGCTTTCTTT. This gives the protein CASSQRQNTEAFF.